These 28 T cell receptor beta chains were sequenced from one sample in a study of blood T cell repertoires in COVID-19. The method was immunoSEQ multiplex PCR; TCRdb's version includes in-frame clones alone and lacks a portion of them. The sample has approximately 210,000 clones, less than 90% seen once. The sample consisted of peripheral blood. Source of these receptors: a man in his forties with active or convalescent COVID-19.

V is TRBV5-1 and J is TRBJ2-3; TRBD1 might be the D (5 bases). Germline assignment: CDR1 SGHRS and CDR2 YFSETQ. With 5 bases removed from V and 4 bases from J, the gap between germline ends came to 11 bases. There are 13 residues in the CDR3. The CDR3 DNA sequence: TGCGCCAGCAGTCTCAGGGTATCAGATACGCAGTATTTT. Translated, it gives CASSLRVSDTQYF.

This chain connects TRBV5-1 to TRBJ1-5; D call uncertain. The V gene's germline CDR1 is SGHRS and CDR2 YFSETQ. Trimming took off 4 bases at V and 3 bases at J, with 11 bases between the two ends. The CDR3 length is 14 residues. CDR3 nucleotide sequence: TGCGCCAGCAGCGAGGGAGCGATCAATCAGCCCCAGCATTTT. This translates into CASSEGAINQPQHF.

This clone was observed a few times. The J gene is TRBJ1-1, the V gene TRBV27, with a weak D call TRBD1 (5 bases). This CDR3 region has 14 residues. The germline V gene encodes CDR1 MNHEY and CDR2 SMNVEV (reference sequence). V lost 3 bases and J lost 0, with 8 bases in between. The CDR3 spells CASSLTAMNTEAFF. The CDR3 DNA reads as TGTGCCAGCAGTTTGACAGCCATGAACACTGAAGCTTTCTTT.

The chain carries TRBV11-3 and TRBJ2-1; 8 bases are shared with TRBD1. The germline V gene has CDR1 SGHNT and CDR2 YENEEA. The length of the CDR3 is 15 residues. With 5 bases clipped from V and 7 bases from J, the junction kept 10 bases outside the gene matches. CDR3 residues: CASSRGSGGENEQFF. The CDR3 DNA sequence: TGTGCCAGCAGCCGGGGGTCAGGGGGCGAGAATGAGCAGTTCTTC.

This clone was seen a few times. The chain links TRBV5-1 to TRBJ2-3, with D hard to call. Trimming removed 2 bases from V and 1 base from J, with 8 bases in between. This CDR3 region has 14 residues. Germline-derived CDR1 and CDR2 are SGHRS and YFSETQ. CDR3 residues: CASSFIVGTDTQYF. CDR3 nucleotides: TGCGCCAGCAGCTTTATAGTGGGCACAGATACGCAGTATTTT.

The V gene is TRBV21-1, the J gene TRBJ2-6; the table's TRBD2 call for D was not verified on the DNA. TRBV21-1 constitutes a pseudogene. This CDR3 region has 16 residues. CDR3 DNA sequence: TGTGCCAGCAGCAAACCCCGGTACTCTGGGGCCAACGTCCTGACTTTC. Translated: CASSKPRYSGANVLTF.

The chain uses TRBV30 and TRBJ1-3; TRBD1 agrees at 8 bases. The germline V gene has CDR1 GTSNPN and CDR2 SVGIG (reference sequence). Germline trimming cut 1 base from V and 3 bases from J; bases unmatched to any gene: 8. The CDR3 extends over 16 amino acids. The CDR3 coding sequence is TGTGCCTGGAGTGGGGGGGGACAGGACTTTGGAAACACCATATATTTT. Translating gives CAWSGGGQDFGNTIYF.

The gene calls are TRBV9 and TRBJ1-2, with a tentative D call TRBD1 (5 bases). Trimming left V 3 bases short and J 6 bases short, with 9 bases between. This CDR3 comprises 12 residues. Germline V CDR1 and CDR2: SGDLS, YYNGEE. CDR3 nucleotides: TGTGCCAGCAGCGCAGGGATCCATGGCTACACCTTC. It translates to CASSAGIHGYTF.

The chain recombines TRBV21-1 with TRBJ1-3. TRBV21-1 is given as a pseudogene. CDR3 length: 15 amino acids. CDR3 protein: CASSDWEDRGNTIYF. The CDR3 bases are TGTGCCAGCAGCGACTGGGAGGATCGTGGAAACACCATATATTTT.

This rearrangement joins TRBV7-6 to TRBJ2-5, with 7 nucleotides matching TRBD1. Germline values: CDR1 SGHVS, CDR2 FNYEAQ. The trim removed 2 bases at V and 5 bases at J, leaving 8 bases unmatched. The CDR3 extends over 15 amino acids. CDR3 sequence reads: CASSLTVAGGETQYF. The CDR3 region has the DNA TGTGCCAGCAGCTTAACGGTGGCAGGGGGTGAGACCCAGTACTTC.

The V gene is TRBV27, the J gene TRBJ1-1; TRBD1 matches at 8 bases. CDR3 length: 13 residues. Germline CDR1 reads MNHEY; CDR2 reads SMNVEV (reference sequence). Trimming took 8 bases from V and 1 from J; bases not matched to a gene: 3. Here the CDR3 reads CASFGTGNTEAFF. Written as DNA, the CDR3 is TGTGCCAGCTTCGGGACAGGGAACACTGAAGCTTTCTTT.

J is TRBJ1-5 and V is TRBV25-1; 11 nucleotides agree with TRBD1. Losses at the gene ends were 0 bases for V and 8 bases for J; bases not matched to a gene: 6. The CDR3 is 16 amino acids. Germline CDR1 MGHDK, CDR2 SYGVNS. The CDR3 loop reads CASSEYTGQGAEPQHF. CDR3 in DNA: TGTGCCAGCAGTGAATATACCGGACAGGGGGCCGAGCCCCAGCATTTT.

Points on this clone: A read error may account for a junction end that differs from germline. The rearrangement links TRBV7-7 to TRBJ2-2; D gene uncertain. CDR1 and CDR2 (germline): SSHAT, FNYEAQ (reference sequence). The CDR3 has 13 residues. CDR3 sequence: CASSFGNTGELFF. Written as DNA, the CDR3 is TGTGCTAGCAGCTTCGGGAACACCGGGGAGCTGTTTTTT. Full variable domain (remainder filled in from reference TRBV7-7 and TRBJ2-2): GAGVSQSPRYKVTKRGQDVTLRCDPISSHATLYWYQQALGQGPEFLTYFNYEAQPDKSGLPSDRFSAERPEGSISTLTIQRTEQRDSAMYRCASSFGNTGELFFGEGSRLTVL.

This clone was picked up a small number of times. This CDR3 reads CASSLTQSREEEAFF. CDR3 DNA sequence: TGTGCCAGCAGCTTAACCCAGTCCAGGGAAGAAGAAGCTTTCTTT. V is TRBV7-8 and J is TRBJ1-1; D is possibly TRBD1 (5 bases). The CDR3 totals 15 residues. The V gene's germline CDR1 is SGHVS and CDR2 FQNEAQ. V was trimmed by 2 bases and J by 8 bases, leaving 18 bases between them. Looking up the rest from reference TRBV7-8 and TRBJ1-1 gives the full variable domain: GAGVSQSPRYKVAKRGQDVALRCDPISGHVSLFWYQQALGQGPEFLTYFQNEAQLDKSGLPSDRFFAERPEGSVSTLKIQRTQQEDSAVYLCASSLTQSREEEAFFGQGTRLTVV.

This rearrangement joins TRBV5-1 to TRBJ2-2; no clear D. V dropped 4 bases and J dropped 0 bases, with 7 bases sitting between them. Looked up from germline, CDR1 is SGHRS and CDR2 is YFSETQ. The CDR3 spans 14 residues. The DNA of the CDR3 is TGCGCCAGCAGCATGATAGCGAACACCGGGGAGCTGTTTTTT. Amino acid sequence: CASSMIANTGELFF. The complete variable domain, with remaining parts taken from reference TRBV5-1 and TRBJ2-2, reads KAGVTQTPRYLIKTRGQQVTLSCSPISGHRSVSWYQQTPGQGLQFLFEYFSETQRNKGNFPGRFSGRQFSNSRSEMNVSTLELGDSALYLCASSMIANTGELFFGEGSRLTVL.

This clone was recorded only once. This sequence joins TRBV4-1 and TRBJ2-4; 8 nucleotides match TRBD2. Per germline, CDR1 MGHRA and CDR2 YSYEKL. The CDR3 is made up of 17 amino acids. The ends lost 1 base at V and 7 bases at J; junction bases unmatched: 12. DNA of the CDR3: TGCGCCAGCAGCCAAGCGATACTCCTAGCGGGTGGGAACATTCAGTACTTC. Amino acid sequence: CASSQAILLAGGNIQYF.

The rearrangement joins TRBV5-6 to TRBJ1-1; 7 positions match TRBD1. Per the germline V gene, CDR1 is SGHDT and CDR2 is YYEEEE. Germline trimming cut 1 base from V and 1 base from J; bases unmatched to any gene: 1. The CDR3 covers 14 residues. The CDR3 region is CASSLYRGNTEAFF. The CDR3 DNA follows: TGTGCCAGCAGCTTGTACAGGGGGAACACTGAAGCTTTCTTT.

The chain uses TRBV2 and TRBJ1-6, with a tentative D call TRBD1 (6 bases). The CDR3 is made up of 15 amino acids. V dropped 7 bases and J dropped 8 bases, with 18 bases sitting between them. The germline CDR1 and CDR2 sequences are SNHLY and FYNNEI. The CDR3 protein is CASIPRGGRDSPLHF. As DNA, the CDR3 is TGTGCCAGCATACCAAGGGGGGGCAGGGATTCACCCCTCCACTTT.

This chain connects TRBV2 to TRBJ2-7; 8 nucleotides align to TRBD2. Germline CDR1 is SNHLY and CDR2 is FYNNEI. The CDR3 is made up of 13 amino acids. Trimming cost V 6 bases and J 3 bases; bases outside gene matches: 4. For the CDR3, the DNA is TGTGCCAGCAGCGGGGCGGGGGGCTACGAGCAGTACTTC. Translated: CASSGAGGYEQYF. The variable domain in full, completed from reference TRBV2 and TRBJ2-7, reads EPEVTQTPSHQVTQMGQEVILRCVPISNHLYFYWYRQILGQKVEFLVSFYNNEISEKSEIFDDQFSVERPDGSNFTLKIRSTKLEDSAMYFCASSGAGGYEQYFGPGTRLTVT.

The chain recombines TRBV12-5 with TRBJ1-5; tentatively, D is TRBD1 (5 bases). V dropped 6 bases and J dropped 5 bases, with 11 bases sitting between them. The CDR3 runs 13 residues. The germline CDR1 and CDR2 sequences are LGHNT and FRNRAP. This chain's CDR3 is CASGLGADQPQHF. The CDR3 nucleotides are TGTGCTAGTGGCCTTGGGGCAGATCAGCCCCAGCATTTT.

As for this clone: Other DNA sequences within the sample encode an identical CDR3. V gene TRBV30 combines with J gene TRBJ2-5, with D uncertain. The germline gives CDR1 GTSNPN, CDR2 SVGIG (reference sequence). The CDR3 spans 13 residues. V dropped 0 bases and J dropped 4 bases, with 9 bases sitting between them. The CDR3 nucleotides are TGTGCCTGGAGTGTACGGTTACGAGAGACCCAGTACTTC. This gives the protein CAWSVRLRETQYF.

This clone was seen a handful of times. The chain has TRBV15 and TRBJ2-6; 7 bases align to TRBD1. The CDR3 runs 17 residues. The trim removed 5 bases at V and 0 bases at J, leaving 7 bases unmatched. Per germline, CDR1 LNHNV and CDR2 YYDKDF (reference sequence). The CDR3 region is CATSRTGLHSGANVLTF. The CDR3 region has the DNA TGTGCCACCAGCCGGACAGGACTCCACTCTGGGGCCAACGTCCTGACTTTC.

The rearrangement joins TRBV5-4 to TRBJ2-7, with 7 bases lining up with TRBD1. After removal of 0 bases from V and 2 bases from J, the junction contained 5 bases not matched to a gene. Germline loops: CDR1 SGHNT, CDR2 YYREEE (reference sequence). This CDR3 region has 15 residues. The CDR3 DNA reads as TGTGCCAGCAGCTTGGATGCAGGGGGAGCCTACGAGCAGTACTTC. This codes for CASSLDAGGAYEQYF.

The J gene is TRBJ1-5, the V gene TRBV12-3 or TRBV12-4, with no clear D. The V end lost 2 bases, the J end lost 3 bases, and 5 bases lay between the germline ends. The CDR3 covers 13 residues. The CDR3 sequence: CASSLQINQPQHF. Written as DNA, the CDR3 is TGTGCCAGCAGTTTACAGATCAATCAGCCCCAGCATTTT.

This chain connects TRBV27 to TRBJ2-7; 10 bases are a match to TRBD1. V trimming: 11 bases; J trimming: 3 bases; junction bases outside the gene matches: 10. This CDR3 is 14 amino acids long. The germline V gene encodes CDR1 MNHEY and CDR2 SMNVEV (reference sequence). The CDR3 DNA sequence: TGTGCCTCAGGGGGGACAGGGGCGTTCTACGAGCAGTACTTC. It yields the protein CASGGTGAFYEQYF.

The V and J genes are TRBV7-9 and TRBJ2-7, with 8 bases that match TRBD2. V lost 2 bases, J lost 6 bases, and 3 bases stayed unmatched. Germline V gives CDR1 SEHNR, CDR2 FQNEAQ (reference sequence). This CDR3 has 13 residues. DNA of the CDR3: TGTGCCAGCAGCTTAAGCGGGGGAACCGAGCAGTACTTC. Translation gives CASSLSGGTEQYF.

The gene calls are TRBV5-4 and TRBJ2-5; 10 nucleotides agree with TRBD1. CDR3 size: 16 residues. Unmatched junction bases numbered 7, after V lost 4 bases and J lost 1 base. Germline CDR1 and CDR2: SGHNT and YYREEE (reference sequence). The CDR3 region is CASSDPGQGTQETQYF. CDR3 DNA sequence: TGTGCCAGCAGCGATCCGGGACAGGGGACCCAAGAGACCCAGTACTTC.

CDR3 amino acids: CASQKTGYEQYF. CDR3 bases: TGTGCCAGCCAAAAGACAGGCTACGAGCAGTACTTC. V usage is TRBV28 and J usage is TRBJ2-7, with TRBD1 as a possible D gene (6 bases). The CDR3 loop spans 12 amino acids. The germline CDR1 and CDR2 sequences are MDHEN and SYDVKM. Between the trimmed V and J ends, which lost 8 bases and 3 bases, there was a span of 11 bases.